This TCR beta chain appears in the sequencing data of a study of shared clonotypes between healthy human individuals. Overall study results and limits: Only blood was sampled; tissue repertoires likely differ.

For every subset, genomic DNA was evenly distributed across several immunoSEQ plates. Libraries were prepared by immunoSEQ multiplex PCR; TCRdb keeps only in-frame clonotypes and omits some of them. The data hold about 980,000 clones, with approximately 80% observed a single time. Investigators divided CD4+ cells into CD45RA+ naive and CD45RA-negative memory subsets. Germline V CDR1 and CDR2: MNHNY, SVGAGI (reference sequence). V was cut by 6 bases and J by 10 bases, with 13 bases left in between. The CDR3 sequence is 13 residues long. This clone was observed at least ten times. As yet, its antigen is unknown.

Sequences were obtained from memory CD4+ T cells sorted from blood. The subset is: CD45RA-negative fraction. The J gene is TRBJ1-6, the V gene TRBV6-6; possible D gene TRBD1, 6 bases. This clonotype was obtained from a man between 18 and 35 years old in good health. Here the CDR3 reads CASSQDSWSPLHF. The CDR3, as DNA: TGTGCCAGCAGCCAGGACAGTTGGTCACCCCTCCACTTT.